The following is a TCR beta chain sequence with its context. The specificity of this receptor is unknown. No much larger clonotype is one base removed from it; base qualities were not supplied. This specimen belongs to a study of technical replicates of blood from a few donors (dated by TCRdb to about 2017). The V and J ends are trimmed by 3 bases and 3 bases, leaving 14 bases between them. Counted from cysteine to phenylalanine, this CDR3 has 15 amino acids. The CDR3 DNA has 45 bases and is translated from base 1. CDR1 and CDR2 are read off the germline V gene (reference sequence) as WNHNN and SYGVQD. The library was prepared using the immunoSEQ multiplex PCR assay. The immuneACCESS repertoire file appears here via TCRdb, limited to in-frame rearrangements. These files lack a portion of the clones; in checked studies, under half of the deficit traces to unresolved V genes, and the cause of the others is not known. The sample includes more than 65,000 clones, with around 95% observed a single time. The top ten hold more than 0.2% of the sample.

The receptor chain draws on TRBV10-1 and TRBJ2-5; the best D guess is TRBD2, with 5 bases matching. Sequenced input: T cells isolated from PBMCs. The sequence came from a human donor in good health. The CDR3: CASSDPDLGEETQYF. The base sequence is TGCGCCAGCAGTGACCCAGACTTGGGAGAAGAGACCCAGTACTTC.